The T cell receptor beta chain described here comes from a study of T cells after yellow fever vaccination. Study information: Some fractions had low cell numbers, and these were prepared with SMART-Seq v4 Ultra Low Input.

The CDR3 length is 15 residues. V gave up 4 bases and J gave up 4 bases, with 15 bases separating them. Germline V lookup: CDR1 SGDLS, CDR2 YYNGEE. TCRdb ran MiXCR on the 5' RACE reads and lists one entry per CDR3 protein. Among about 96,000 distinct CDR3 sequences listed, about 8.8% were seen once. The chain has TRBV9 and TRBJ2-1, with D tentatively TRBD2 (6 bases). The sequenced sample was CD8+ T cells not binding an NS4B(214-222) dextramer, sorted from PBMCs, obtained less than 16 days after the first yellow fever vaccination. The clonotype was recovered from a man aged 18 to 29 who received the YFV17D yellow fever vaccine. CDR3: CASSQPGLLYNEQFF. DNA for the CDR3: TGTGCCAGCAGCCAACCGGGACTCCTTTACAATGAGCAGTTCTTC.